The 20 T cell receptor beta chains below all came from one sample that was sequenced in a study of cytomegalovirus exposure and HLA in healthy donors. Use of 60 Vbeta and 13 Jbeta primers characterized the PCR. Clones were read by immunoSEQ multiplex PCR, and TCRdb kept only the in-frame ones, dropping some. The table includes 220,000 or so clones, about 72% detected once. Sequenced: PBMCs. The receptors were sampled from a male donor in good health and CMV-seronegative.

The chain links TRBV19 to TRBJ1-3; no definite D call. CDR3 size: 14 residues. Germline V gives CDR1 LNHDA, CDR2 SQIVND (reference sequence). The V and J ends lost 3 bases and 4 bases respectively, with 10 bases between them. As DNA, the CDR3 is TGTGCCAGTAGTATCTCGGGGTCCGGAAACACCATATATTTT. Translating it yields CASSISGSGNTIYF.

Notes on this clone: Germline and junction disagree at one end, which may indicate a read error. The genes are TRBV27 and TRBJ1-1, with D possibly being TRBD1 (5 bases). The length of the CDR3 is 14 residues. Germline CDR1 and CDR2: MNHEY and SMNVEV (reference sequence). The CDR3 bases are TGTGCCAGCCGTTTACAGGTCCAGGGCACTGAAGCTTTCTTT. This translates into CASRLQVQGTEAFF.

This sequence joins TRBV18 and TRBJ2-5; D perhaps matches TRBD2 (5 bases). Trimming left V 3 bases short and J 2 bases short, with 10 bases between. The CDR3 runs 14 residues. Per the germline V gene, CDR1 is KGHSH and CDR2 is LQKENI. The CDR3 nucleotides are TGTGCCAGCTCACCGCCGGGAAGACAAGAGACCCAGTACTTC. Protein sequence: CASSPPGRQETQYF.

The rearrangement uses TRBV2 and TRBJ2-5, with 8 bases that match TRBD2. V lost 7 bases and J lost 4; bases outside the gene matches: 8. Germline-derived CDR1 and CDR2 are SNHLY and FYNNEI. CDR3 length equals 14 residues. CDR3 amino acids: CASNSYSGIETQYF. The CDR3 nucleotides read TGTGCCAGCAATAGTTATAGCGGGATAGAGACCCAGTACTTC.

The CDR3 DNA sequence: TGTGCCAGCAGCGAAGAGGGGGTGAACACTGAAGCTTTCTTT. This gives the protein CASSEEGVNTEAFF. The chain joins TRBV11-3 to TRBJ1-1, with a possible D match to TRBD1 (6 bases). The CDR3 runs 14 residues. The germline V gene encodes CDR1 SGHNT and CDR2 YENEEA. Trimming left V 5 bases short and J 0 bases short, with 10 bases between.

The chain is built from TRBV27 and TRBJ2-5, with D perhaps matching TRBD2 (7 bases). The germline gives CDR1 MNHEY, CDR2 SMNVEV (reference sequence). CDR3 length: 14 amino acids. Deletions cut 8 bases from V and 11 bases from J, with 24 bases between. The CDR3 region is CASETLGGGGEQYF. CDR3 nucleotide sequence: TGTGCCAGCGAAACCCTTGGGGGAGGGGGGGAGCAGTACTTC.

CDR3 nucleotide sequence: TGTGCCAGTAGTATCATAGCGGGTCTTGAGCAGTTCTTC. The encoded protein is CASSIIAGLEQFF. The chain links TRBV19 to TRBJ2-1; 7 bases line up with TRBD2. CDR1 LNHDA and CDR2 SQIVND come from the germline V gene (reference sequence). This CDR3 spans 13 amino acids. With V trimmed by 3 bases and J by 9 bases, 5 bases remained unmatched.

To note about this clone: One end of the junction is discordant with germline, which a read error may explain. The chain has TRBV7-2 and TRBJ2-3, with TRBD2 matching over 11 bases. From germline, CDR1 is SGHTA and CDR2 FQGNSA. This CDR3 is built from 15 residues. CDR3 in amino acids: CASSLARGSGRAGDF. In DNA form, the CDR3 reads TGTGCCAGCAGCTTAGCGCGAGGTAGCGGGAGGGCCGGGGATTTT.

Turning to this clone: The sample holds other DNA sequences that translate to the same CDR3. V and J are TRBV18 and TRBJ2-1, with TRBD1 matching 10 bases. V gave up 6 bases and J gave up 3 bases; unmatched junction bases: 5. Germline V gives CDR1 KGHSH, CDR2 LQKENI. This CDR3 is built from 15 residues. CDR3 nucleotide sequence: TGTGCCAGCTCGCGTGGACAGGGGGGCTACAATGAGCAGTTCTTC. It specifies CASSRGQGGYNEQFF.

This clone was observed a handful of times. The chain joins TRBV19 to TRBJ2-7, with 7 bases fitting TRBD2. The CDR3 has 14 residues. Looked up from germline, CDR1 is LNHDA and CDR2 is SQIVND (reference sequence). V was pared by 7 bases and J by 4 bases, with 10 bases of the junction left unmatched. The CDR3 spells CASTAGTNEYEQYF. CDR3 nucleotides: TGTGCCAGTACAGCCGGGACTAACGAGTACGAGCAGTACTTC.

This sequence joins TRBV6-5 and TRBJ2-1; 7 bases agree with TRBD1. With 4 bases clipped from V and 7 bases from J, the junction kept 4 bases outside the gene matches. In germline, CDR1 is MNHEY, CDR2 SVGAGI. CDR3 length: 13 residues. The CDR3 loop is CASSLQGWNEQFF. The CDR3 DNA reads as TGTGCCAGCAGTTTACAGGGGTGGAATGAGCAGTTCTTC.

The CDR3 nucleotides are TGTGCCAGCAGCTGGGGGGGCGGGAGAGCCTACGAGCAGTACTTC. It codes for CASSWGGGRAYEQYF. The genes are TRBV5-8 and TRBJ2-7, with D perhaps matching TRBD2 (7 bases). V gave up 3 bases and J gave up 2 bases, with 15 bases separating them. Germline V gives CDR1 SGHTS, CDR2 YDEGEE. This CDR3 comprises 15 residues.

V is TRBV28 and J is TRBJ2-1; 7 bases are shared with TRBD2. The CDR3 runs 12 residues. Germline-derived CDR1 and CDR2 are MDHEN and SYDVKM. V lost 6 bases and J lost 7; bases outside the gene matches: 3. CDR3 DNA sequence: TGTGCCAGCAGCCCGGGGGGAAATGAGCAGTTCTTC. Encoded protein: CASSPGGNEQFF.

The gene calls are TRBV25-1 and TRBJ2-3; TRBD2 agrees at 7 bases. Germline CDR1 is MGHDK and CDR2 is SYGVNS. The CDR3 sequence is 16 residues long. V lost 2 bases to trimming and J lost 4 bases; unmatched junction nucleotides: 9. The CDR3 sequence is CASSEIGGGPSDTQYF. The DNA of the CDR3 is TGTGCCAGCAGTGAAATCGGGGGAGGGCCCTCAGATACGCAGTATTTT.

The rearrangement links TRBV5-1 to TRBJ1-5; the D gene is possibly TRBD1 (6 bases). The CDR3 loop spans 15 amino acids. The V and J ends lost 0 bases and 7 bases respectively, with 14 bases between them. Germline V gene sequence: CDR1 SGHRS, CDR2 YFSETQ. CDR3 in DNA: TGCGCCAGCAGCTTGGTCCCGGGAGGGGGGCAGCCCCAGCATTTT. It specifies CASSLVPGGGQPQHF.

This clone has more than one count but fewer than ten. This chain links TRBV9 with TRBJ1-2; 10 nucleotides agree with TRBD1. V was clipped by 3 bases and J by 4 bases; unmatched bases: 6. Germline CDR1 is SGDLS and CDR2 is YYNGEE. The CDR3 totals 15 residues. The CDR3 here is CASSATTGGSYGYTF. Written as DNA, the CDR3 is TGTGCCAGCAGCGCAACGACAGGGGGCAGCTATGGCTACACCTTC.

This clone was seen just once. A read error may produce the germline difference seen at one junction end. V usage is TRBV6-5 and J usage is TRBJ1-5; 7 nucleotides line up with TRBD1. CDR3 length: 12 amino acids. Germline-derived CDR1 and CDR2 are MNHEY and SVGAGI. The CDR3 here is CASSNSTGWRHF. In nucleotides, the CDR3 is TGTGCCAGCAGTAACTCGACAGGGTGGCGGCATTTT.

This chain uses TRBV19 with TRBJ1-1; D is possibly TRBD1 (5 bases). The CDR3 is 14 amino acids. The V gene lost 5 bases and the J gene lost 4 bases, with 14 bases spanning the gap. Germline-derived CDR1 and CDR2 are LNHDA and SQIVND (reference sequence). CDR3: CASSLSGGITEAFF. DNA for the CDR3: TGTGCCAGTAGTTTATCTGGGGGGATCACTGAAGCTTTCTTT.

This clone was seen a handful of times. The gene calls are TRBV18 and TRBJ2-7; 10 positions agree with TRBD2. With 1 base clipped from V and 2 bases from J, the junction kept 5 bases outside the gene matches. The CDR3 runs 16 residues. The germline V gene encodes CDR1 KGHSH and CDR2 LQKENI. CDR3 nucleotides: TGTGCCAGCTCACCACGAGCAGCGGGAGGGACCTACGAGCAGTACTTC. The encoded protein is CASSPRAAGGTYEQYF. The whole variable domain, remainder taken from reference TRBV18 and TRBJ2-7, is NAGVMQNPRHLVRRRGQEARLRCSPMKGHSHVYWYRQLPEEGLKFMVYLQKENIIDESGMPKERFSAEFPKEGPSILRIQQVVRGDSAAYFCASSPRAAGGTYEQYFGPGTRLTVT.

This sequence joins TRBV4-1 and TRBJ2-1; D possibly corresponds to TRBD2 (6 bases). V was clipped by 2 bases and J by 0 bases, with 14 bases between them. The CDR3 has 17 residues. Germline V lookup: CDR1 MGHRA, CDR2 YSYEKL. CDR3 coding DNA: TGCGCCAGCAGCCAACTCGGGAGCGGGTTCTCCTACAATGAGCAGTTCTTC. Protein: CASSQLGSGFSYNEQFF.